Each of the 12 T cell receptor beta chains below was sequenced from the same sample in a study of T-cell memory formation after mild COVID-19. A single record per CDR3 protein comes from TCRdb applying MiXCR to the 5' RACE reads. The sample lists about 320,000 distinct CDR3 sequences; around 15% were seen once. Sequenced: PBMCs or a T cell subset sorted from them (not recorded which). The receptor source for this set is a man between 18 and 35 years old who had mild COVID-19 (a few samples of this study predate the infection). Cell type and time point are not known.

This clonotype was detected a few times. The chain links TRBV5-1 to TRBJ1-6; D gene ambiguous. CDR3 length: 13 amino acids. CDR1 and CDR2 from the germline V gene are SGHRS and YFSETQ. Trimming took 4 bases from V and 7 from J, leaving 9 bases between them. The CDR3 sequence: CASSQMGNSPLHF. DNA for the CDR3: TGCGCCAGCAGCCAGATGGGGAATTCACCCCTCCACTTT.

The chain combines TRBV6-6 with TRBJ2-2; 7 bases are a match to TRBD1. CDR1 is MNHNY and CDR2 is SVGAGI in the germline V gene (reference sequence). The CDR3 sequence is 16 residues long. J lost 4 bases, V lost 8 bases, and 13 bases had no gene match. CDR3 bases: TGTGCCAGCTCCCTTACAGGGGTTCGAGGCACCGGGGAGCTGTTTTTT. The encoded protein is CASSLTGVRGTGELFF.

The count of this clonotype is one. In nucleotides, the CDR3 is TGTGCCAGCAGCTTAGGGAGGGGGGGGCCTGACAATGAGCAGTTCTTC. Protein sequence: CASSLGRGGPDNEQFF. The rearrangement joins TRBV7-9 to TRBJ2-1, with a possible D match to TRBD2 (7 bases). Germline CDR1 is SEHNR and CDR2 is FQNEAQ (reference sequence). The CDR3 covers 16 residues. The V and J ends lost 1 base and 5 bases respectively, with 15 bases between them.

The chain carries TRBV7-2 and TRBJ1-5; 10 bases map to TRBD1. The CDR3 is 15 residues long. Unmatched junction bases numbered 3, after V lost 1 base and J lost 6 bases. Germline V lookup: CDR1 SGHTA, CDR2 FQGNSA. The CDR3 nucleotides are TGTGCCAGCAGCTTAGGACAGGGGGCTTTTCAGCCCCAGCATTTT. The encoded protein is CASSLGQGAFQPQHF.

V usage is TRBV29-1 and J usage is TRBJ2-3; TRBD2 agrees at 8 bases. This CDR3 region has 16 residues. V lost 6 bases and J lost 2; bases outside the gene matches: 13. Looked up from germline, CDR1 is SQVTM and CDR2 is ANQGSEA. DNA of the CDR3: TGCAGCGTGAGGGGGGCCCTAGCGGGCATCACAGATACGCAGTATTTT. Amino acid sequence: CSVRGALAGITDTQYF.

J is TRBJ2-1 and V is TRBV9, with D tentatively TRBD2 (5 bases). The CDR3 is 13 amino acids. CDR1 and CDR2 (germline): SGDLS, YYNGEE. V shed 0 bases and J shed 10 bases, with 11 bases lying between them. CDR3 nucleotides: TGTGCCAGCAGCGTAGTGACCCGGGGAGAGCAGTTCTTC. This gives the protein CASSVVTRGEQFF.

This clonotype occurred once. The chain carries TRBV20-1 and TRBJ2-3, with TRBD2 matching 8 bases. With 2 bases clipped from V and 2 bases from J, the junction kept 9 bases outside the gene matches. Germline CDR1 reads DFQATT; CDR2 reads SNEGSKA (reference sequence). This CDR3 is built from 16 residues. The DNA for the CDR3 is TGCAGTGCTAGACTGGCGGGGGGCCGCACCACAGATACGCAGTATTTT. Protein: CSARLAGGRTTDTQYF.

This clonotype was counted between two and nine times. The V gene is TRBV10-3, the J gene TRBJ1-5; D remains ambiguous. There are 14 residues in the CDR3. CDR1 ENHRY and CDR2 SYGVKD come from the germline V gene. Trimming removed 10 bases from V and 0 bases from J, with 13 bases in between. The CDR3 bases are TGTGCCACCGCTTTCGGGTATAGCAATCAGCCCCAGCATTTT. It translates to CATAFGYSNQPQHF.

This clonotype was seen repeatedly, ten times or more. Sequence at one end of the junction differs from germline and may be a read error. The CDR3 DNA reads TGTGCCAGCGGTGAGACCCAGTACTTC. This gives the protein CASGETQYF. The chain recombines TRBV2 with TRBJ2-5; D is ambiguous. The CDR3 length is 9 residues. Per the germline V gene, CDR1 is SNHLY and CDR2 is FYNNEI.

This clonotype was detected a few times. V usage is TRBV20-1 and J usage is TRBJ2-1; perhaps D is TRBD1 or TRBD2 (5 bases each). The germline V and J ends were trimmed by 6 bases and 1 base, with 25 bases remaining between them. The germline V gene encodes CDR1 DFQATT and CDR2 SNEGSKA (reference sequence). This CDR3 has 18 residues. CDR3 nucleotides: TGCAGTGCGGCAGGGTGGAGACTACAAGTAGGGTCCTACAATGAGCAGTTCTTC. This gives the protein CSAAGWRLQVGSYNEQFF.

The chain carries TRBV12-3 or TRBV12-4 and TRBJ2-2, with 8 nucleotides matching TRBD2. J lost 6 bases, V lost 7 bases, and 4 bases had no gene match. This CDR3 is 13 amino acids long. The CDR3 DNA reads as TGTGCCAGCAACGGGGGGGATGCCGGGGAGCTGTTTTTT. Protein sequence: CASNGGDAGELFF.

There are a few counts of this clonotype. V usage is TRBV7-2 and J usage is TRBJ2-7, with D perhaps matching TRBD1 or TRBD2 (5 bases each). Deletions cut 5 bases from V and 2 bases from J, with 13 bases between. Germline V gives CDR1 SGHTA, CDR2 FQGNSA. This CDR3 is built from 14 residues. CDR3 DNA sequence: TGTGCCAGCAGCCTGTACACGGGACCCTACGAGCAGTACTTC. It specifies CASSLYTGPYEQYF.